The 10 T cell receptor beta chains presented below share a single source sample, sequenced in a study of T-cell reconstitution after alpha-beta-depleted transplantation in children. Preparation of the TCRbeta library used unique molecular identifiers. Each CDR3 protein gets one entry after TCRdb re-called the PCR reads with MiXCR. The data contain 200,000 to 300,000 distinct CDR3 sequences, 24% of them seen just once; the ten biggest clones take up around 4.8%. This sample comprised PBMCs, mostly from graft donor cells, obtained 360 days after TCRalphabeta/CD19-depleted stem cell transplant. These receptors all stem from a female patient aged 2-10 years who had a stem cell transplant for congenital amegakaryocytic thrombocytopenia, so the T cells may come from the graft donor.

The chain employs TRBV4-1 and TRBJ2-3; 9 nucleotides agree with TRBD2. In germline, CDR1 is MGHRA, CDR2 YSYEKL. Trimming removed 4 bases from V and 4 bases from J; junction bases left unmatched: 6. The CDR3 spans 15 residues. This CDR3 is CASSLGLAGPDTQYF. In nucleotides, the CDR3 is TGCGCCAGCAGCCTGGGACTAGCCGGTCCAGATACGCAGTATTTT.

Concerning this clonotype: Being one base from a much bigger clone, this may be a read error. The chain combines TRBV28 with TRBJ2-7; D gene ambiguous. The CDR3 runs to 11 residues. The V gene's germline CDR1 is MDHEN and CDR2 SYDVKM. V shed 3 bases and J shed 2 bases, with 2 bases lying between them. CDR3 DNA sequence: TGTGCCAGCAGTTTCCCCTACGAGCAGTACTTC. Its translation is CASSFPYEQYF.

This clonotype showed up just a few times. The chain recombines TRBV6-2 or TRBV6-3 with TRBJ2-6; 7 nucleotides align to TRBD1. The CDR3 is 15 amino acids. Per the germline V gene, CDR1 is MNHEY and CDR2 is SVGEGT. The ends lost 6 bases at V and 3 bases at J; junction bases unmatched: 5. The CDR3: CASRLTGYGANVLTF. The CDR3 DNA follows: TGTGCCAGCAGGTTGACAGGGTATGGGGCCAACGTCCTGACTTTC.

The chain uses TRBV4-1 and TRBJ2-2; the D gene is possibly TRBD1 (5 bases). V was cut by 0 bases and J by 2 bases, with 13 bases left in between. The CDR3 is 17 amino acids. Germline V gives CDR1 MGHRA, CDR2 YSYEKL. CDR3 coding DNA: TGCGCCAGCAGCCAAGATCCAAGGGGCGACAACACCGGGGAGCTGTTTTTT. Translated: CASSQDPRGDNTGELFF.

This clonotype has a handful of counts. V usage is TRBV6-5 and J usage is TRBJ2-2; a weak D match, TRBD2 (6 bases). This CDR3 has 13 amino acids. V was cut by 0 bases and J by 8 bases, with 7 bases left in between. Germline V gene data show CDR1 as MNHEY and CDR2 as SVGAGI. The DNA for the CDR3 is TGTGCCAGCAGTTACTCGGGGGGAGGGGAGCTGTTTTTT. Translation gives CASSYSGGGELFF.

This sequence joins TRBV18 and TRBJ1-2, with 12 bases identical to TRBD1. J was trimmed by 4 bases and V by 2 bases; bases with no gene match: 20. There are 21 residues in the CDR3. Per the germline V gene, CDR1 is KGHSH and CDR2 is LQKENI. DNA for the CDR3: TGTGCCAGCTCACCAAGCGTCCGGGACAGGGGGCGAGACTCCCCACGCTATGGCTACACCTTC. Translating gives CASSPSVRDRGRDSPRYGYTF. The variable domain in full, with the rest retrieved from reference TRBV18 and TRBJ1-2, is NAGVMQNPRHLVRRRGQEARLRCSPMKGHSHVYWYRQLPEEGLKFMVYLQKENIIDESGMPKERFSAEFPKEGPSILRIQQVVRGDSAAYFCASSPSVRDRGRDSPRYGYTFGSGTRLTVV.

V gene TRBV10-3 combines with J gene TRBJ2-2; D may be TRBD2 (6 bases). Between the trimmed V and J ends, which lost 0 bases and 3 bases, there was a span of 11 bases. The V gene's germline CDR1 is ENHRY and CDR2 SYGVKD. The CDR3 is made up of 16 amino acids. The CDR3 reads CAISESAGTHTGELFF. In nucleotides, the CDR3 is TGTGCCATCAGTGAGTCGGCGGGAACGCACACCGGGGAGCTGTTTTTT.

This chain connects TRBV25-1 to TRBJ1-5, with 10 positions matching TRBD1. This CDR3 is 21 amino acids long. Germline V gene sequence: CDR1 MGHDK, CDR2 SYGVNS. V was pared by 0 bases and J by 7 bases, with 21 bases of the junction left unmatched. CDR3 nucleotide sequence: TGTGCCAGCAGTGAATACCTGTTAGTCCGGGACAGGGGCCGTGGTGGCCAGCCCCAGCATTTT. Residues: CASSEYLLVRDRGRGGQPQHF.

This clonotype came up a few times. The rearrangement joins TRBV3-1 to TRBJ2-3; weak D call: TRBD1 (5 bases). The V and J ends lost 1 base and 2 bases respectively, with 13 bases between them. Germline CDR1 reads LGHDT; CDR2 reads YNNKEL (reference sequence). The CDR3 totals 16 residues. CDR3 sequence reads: CASSQVSQGLTDTQYF. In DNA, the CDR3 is TGTGCCAGCAGCCAAGTGAGTCAGGGCCTCACAGATACGCAGTATTTT.

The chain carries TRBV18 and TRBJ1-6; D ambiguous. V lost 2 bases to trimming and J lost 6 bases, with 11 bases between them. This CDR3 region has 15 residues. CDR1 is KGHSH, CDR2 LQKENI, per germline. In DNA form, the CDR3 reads TGTGCCAGCTCACCAGGACGGCCGAGTAATTCACCCCTCCACTTT. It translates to CASSPGRPSNSPLHF.